The T cell receptor (beta chain) under discussion was sequenced for a study of technical replicates of blood from a few donors. Generated by immunoSEQ multiplex PCR, the TCRdb table keeps only in-frame clones and is missing some. The sample has 95,000 to 100,000 clones; 96% are singletons. This CDR3 has 14 amino acids. Germline values: CDR1 PRHDT, CDR2 FYEKMQ (reference sequence). J lost 9 bases, V lost 5 bases, and 11 bases had no gene match. The V and J genes are TRBV13 and TRBJ2-5; TRBD2 matches at 8 bases. The receptor was isolated from a human donor in good health. The sequenced sample was T cells isolated from PBMCs. Here the CDR3 DNA reads TGTGCCAGCAGCCTTTCCGGGACTAGGGGGGCCCAGTACTTC. Protein sequence: CASSLSGTRGAQYF.